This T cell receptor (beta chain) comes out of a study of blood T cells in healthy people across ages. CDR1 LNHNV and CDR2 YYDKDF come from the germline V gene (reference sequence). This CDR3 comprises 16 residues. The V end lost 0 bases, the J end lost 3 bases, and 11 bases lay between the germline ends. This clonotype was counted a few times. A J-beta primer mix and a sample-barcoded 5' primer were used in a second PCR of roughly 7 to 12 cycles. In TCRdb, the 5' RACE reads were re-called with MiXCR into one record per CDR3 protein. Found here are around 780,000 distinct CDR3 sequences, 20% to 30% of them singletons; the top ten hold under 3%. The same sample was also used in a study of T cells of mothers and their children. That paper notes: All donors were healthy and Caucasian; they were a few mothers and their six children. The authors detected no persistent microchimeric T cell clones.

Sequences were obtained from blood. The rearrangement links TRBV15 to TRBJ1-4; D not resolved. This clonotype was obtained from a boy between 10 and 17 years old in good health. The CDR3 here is CATSRDPEGSNEKLFF. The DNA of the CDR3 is TGTGCCACCAGCAGAGATCCCGAGGGATCTAATGAAAAACTGTTTTTT.